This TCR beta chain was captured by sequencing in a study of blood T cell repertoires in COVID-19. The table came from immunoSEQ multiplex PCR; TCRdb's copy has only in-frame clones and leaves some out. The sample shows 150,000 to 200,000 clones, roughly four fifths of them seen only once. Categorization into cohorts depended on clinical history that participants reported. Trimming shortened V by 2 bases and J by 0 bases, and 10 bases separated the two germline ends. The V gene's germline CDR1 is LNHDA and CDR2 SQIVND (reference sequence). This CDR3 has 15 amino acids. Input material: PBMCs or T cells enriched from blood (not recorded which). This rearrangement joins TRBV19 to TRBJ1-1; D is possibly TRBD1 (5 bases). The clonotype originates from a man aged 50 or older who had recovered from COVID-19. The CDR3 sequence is CASSISLGVNTEAFF. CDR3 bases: TGTGCCAGTAGTATAAGTTTAGGGGTGAACACTGAAGCTTTCTTT.